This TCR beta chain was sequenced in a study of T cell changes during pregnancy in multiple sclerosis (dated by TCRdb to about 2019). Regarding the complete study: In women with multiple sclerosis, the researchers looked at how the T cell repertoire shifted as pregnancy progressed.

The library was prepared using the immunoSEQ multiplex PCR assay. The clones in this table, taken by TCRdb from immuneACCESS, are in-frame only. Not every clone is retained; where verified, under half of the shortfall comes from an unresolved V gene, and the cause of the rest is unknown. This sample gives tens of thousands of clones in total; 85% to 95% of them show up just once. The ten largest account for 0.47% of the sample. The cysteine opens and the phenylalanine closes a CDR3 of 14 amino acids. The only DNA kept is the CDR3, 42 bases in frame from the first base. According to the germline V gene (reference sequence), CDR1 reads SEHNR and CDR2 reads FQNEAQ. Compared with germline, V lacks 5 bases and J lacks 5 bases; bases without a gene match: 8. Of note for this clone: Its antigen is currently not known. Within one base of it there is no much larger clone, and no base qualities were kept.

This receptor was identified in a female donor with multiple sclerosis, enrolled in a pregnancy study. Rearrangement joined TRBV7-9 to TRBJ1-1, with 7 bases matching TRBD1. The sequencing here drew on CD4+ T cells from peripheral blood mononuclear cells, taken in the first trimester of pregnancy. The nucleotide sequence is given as TGTGCCAGCAGCCTAAGGGGGCCCGAGACTGAAGCTTTCTTT. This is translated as CASSLRGPETEAFF.